The 3 T cell receptor beta chains in this list originate from one sample, sequenced in a study of blood T cell repertoires in COVID-19. Repertoires were generated with immunoSEQ multiplex PCR, while TCRdb's copy carries only in-frame clones and drops some. This sample carries approximately 250,000 clones, about 91% of them seen once, and the ten largest clones take about 3%. Sequences were obtained from PBMCs or T cells enriched from blood (not recorded which). Source of these receptors: a man aged 35-49 years who had been exposed to COVID-19.

This clone was counted a single time. The chain uses TRBV12-3 or TRBV12-4 and TRBJ2-7, with D possibly TRBD2 on 5 matching bases. Trimming took 5 bases from V and 1 from J, leaving 9 bases between them. The CDR3 length is 13 residues. CDR3 protein: CASSQERSYEQYF. For the CDR3, the DNA is TGTGCCAGCAGTCAGGAGCGGTCCTACGAGCAGTACTTC.

This clone was seen a handful of times. The V gene is TRBV5-1, the J gene TRBJ2-6; D possibly corresponds to TRBD1 (5 bases). CDR1 SGHRS and CDR2 YFSETQ come from the germline V gene. V dropped 0 bases and J dropped 2 bases, with 9 bases sitting between them. This CDR3 has 16 residues. The CDR3: CASSLAGHTGANVLTF. The CDR3 DNA sequence: TGCGCCAGCAGCTTGGCCGGACACACTGGGGCCAACGTCCTGACTTTC.

The chain has TRBV12-5 and TRBJ2-3, with a tentative D call TRBD2 (6 bases). This CDR3 is 14 amino acids long. V was shortened by 8 bases and J by 2 bases, with 14 bases between the two germline ends. CDR1 is LGHNT, CDR2 FRNRAP, per germline. The CDR3 DNA follows: TGTGCTAGTAAAGGTTGGGAGGCCACAGATACGCAGTATTTT. Translation: CASKGWEATDTQYF.